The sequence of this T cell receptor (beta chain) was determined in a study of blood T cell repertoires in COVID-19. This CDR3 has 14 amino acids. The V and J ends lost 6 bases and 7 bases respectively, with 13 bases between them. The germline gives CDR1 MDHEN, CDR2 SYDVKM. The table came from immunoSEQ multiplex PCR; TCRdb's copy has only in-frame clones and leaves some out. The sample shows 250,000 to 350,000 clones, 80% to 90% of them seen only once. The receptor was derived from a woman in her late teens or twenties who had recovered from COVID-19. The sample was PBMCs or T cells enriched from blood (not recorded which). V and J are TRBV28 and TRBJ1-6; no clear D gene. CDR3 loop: CASRLDTGNSPLHF. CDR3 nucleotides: TGTGCCAGCAGGCTCGACACGGGGAATTCACCCCTCCACTTT.